The 28 T cell receptor beta chains reported below all come from one sample, sequenced in a study of T cells in Graves' hyperthyroidism and ophthalmopathy (dated by TCRdb to the late 2010s). Libraries were built with multiplex PCR. Sequenced on an Illumina HiSeq 2000. The TCR beta CDR3 regions were amplified from the RNA transcripts. The TCR CDR3 was subjected to a first round of RT-PCR using the HTBI primer set and the Qiagen OneStep RT-PCR kit. The raw public reads went through TCRdb reprocessing: fastp at Q25, MiXCR clone calling, in-frame beta chains kept. Every CDR3 protein is listed once, alongside the most common genes and DNA of its rows. The sample table contains nearly 750,000 distinct CDR3 sequences; only one count was recorded for approximately 40% of them. The ten biggest clones cover around 31% of the sample. Material: blood. The receptors were sampled from a woman in her 40s with Graves' hyperthyroidism.

This clonotype was picked up a small number of times. The CDR3 sequence is CASTPGHNTGELFF. The DNA of the CDR3 is TGTGCCAGCACCCCGGGACACAACACCGGGGAGCTGTTTTTT. The rearrangement links TRBV12-3 or TRBV12-4 to TRBJ2-2; D perhaps matches TRBD1 (6 bases). This CDR3 comprises 14 residues. V shed 7 bases and J shed 2 bases, with 11 bases lying between them.

The chain combines TRBV10-3 with TRBJ2-7; 9 nucleotides align to TRBD1. V was pared by 3 bases and J by 4 bases, with 7 bases of the junction left unmatched. The CDR3 extends over 15 amino acids. Germline V lookup: CDR1 ENHRY, CDR2 SYGVKD. In DNA form, the CDR3 reads TGTGCCATCAGTGATCCGGGACAGGGCGGGTACGAGCAGTACTTC. Encoded protein: CAISDPGQGGYEQYF.

This chain links TRBV7-2 with TRBJ1-1; the match to TRBD1 covers 9 bases. CDR1 is SGHTA and CDR2 is FQGNSA in the germline V gene. The CDR3 has 14 residues. V was pared by 3 bases and J by 6 bases, with 5 bases of the junction left unmatched. The CDR3 bases are TGTGCCAGCAGCTTTTTACAGGGGGCCGCTGAAGCTTTCTTT. This sequence encodes CASSFLQGAAEAFF.

This clonotype was found once. A read error may account for a junction end that differs from germline. This chain uses TRBV9 with TRBJ1-2, with D unclear. Germline CDR1 is SGDLS and CDR2 is YYNGEE. The CDR3 totals 13 residues. DNA of the CDR3: TGTGCCAGCAGCGTAGGCACAGACTATCGCTACACCTTC. Translation gives CASSVGTDYRYTF. Full variable domain (remainder filled in from reference TRBV9 and TRBJ1-2): DSGVTQTPKHLITATGQRVTLRCSPRSGDLSVYWYQQSLDQGLQFLIQYYNGEERAKGNILERFSAQQFPDLHSELNLSSLELGDSALYFCASSVGTDYRYTFGSGTRLTVV.

The CDR3 loop reads CASSPNGDNQPQHF. CDR3 sequence (DNA): TGTGCCAGCTCACCAAACGGGGACAATCAGCCCCAGCATTTT. The chain links TRBV14 to TRBJ1-5, with D unresolved. V gave up 8 bases and J gave up 3 bases, with 14 bases separating them. Germline V gene sequence: CDR1 SGHDN, CDR2 FVKESK. The CDR3 contains 14 residues.

Many counts were recorded for this clonotype. The rearrangement uses TRBV13 and TRBJ2-7, with TRBD1 matching 7 bases. The CDR3 consists of 14 residues. Per germline, CDR1 PRHDT and CDR2 FYEKMQ (reference sequence). With 5 bases clipped from V and 3 bases from J, the junction kept 7 bases outside the gene matches. CDR3: CASSTRDRLYEQYF. CDR3 nucleotide sequence: TGTGCCAGCAGCACAAGGGACAGACTCTACGAGCAGTACTTC.

V usage is TRBV10-2 and J usage is TRBJ1-4; D gene ambiguous. In germline, CDR1 is WSHSY, CDR2 SAAADI. V was cut by 2 bases and J by 8 bases, with 3 bases left in between. CDR3 length: 11 residues. CDR3 amino acids: CASSEKEKLFF. The CDR3 bases are TGCGCCAGCAGTGAGAAGGAAAAACTGTTTTTT.

This clonotype has at least ten counts. The DNA for the CDR3 is TGTGCCAGCAGTGCAGAAGCCGGTGTGGGTACTGAAGCTTTCTTT. This translates into CASSAEAGVGTEAFF. This chain connects TRBV6-4 to TRBJ1-1; no definite D call. Trimming took 4 bases from V and 5 from J, leaving 17 bases between them. The CDR3 is 15 residues long. Germline-derived CDR1 and CDR2 are MRHNA and SNTAGT.

This clonotype turned up a few times. The genes are TRBV25-1 and TRBJ2-1, with TRBD1 matching 7 bases. Germline CDR1 is MGHDK and CDR2 is SYGVNS. With 4 bases clipped from V and 3 bases from J, the junction kept 9 bases outside the gene matches. The CDR3 has 16 amino acids. The chain's CDR3 is CASSGSRGRRYNEQFF. The CDR3 region has the DNA TGTGCCAGCAGTGGATCAAGGGGGCGTCGCTACAATGAGCAGTTCTTC.

The chain employs TRBV10-3 and TRBJ2-2; 8 nucleotides agree with TRBD1. Germline lookup yields CDR1 ENHRY and CDR2 SYGVKD. Germline trimming cut 3 bases from V and 7 bases from J; bases unmatched to any gene: 10. This CDR3 is 16 amino acids long. This CDR3 reads CAISEEGVDRDGELFF. The CDR3 DNA is TGTGCCATCAGTGAAGAGGGAGTGGACAGGGACGGGGAGCTGTTTTTT.

The rearrangement uses TRBV7-9 and TRBJ2-5; 11 nucleotides align to TRBD2. The J segment lost 2 bases and the V segment lost 5 bases, leaving 4 bases of the junction unmatched. The CDR3 runs 15 residues. Germline CDR1 SEHNR, CDR2 FQNEAQ (reference sequence). In DNA form, the CDR3 reads TGTGCCAGCAGCCGGGGACTAGCGGTACAAGAGACCCAGTACTTC. The encoded protein is CASSRGLAVQETQYF.

In its sample, this clonotype was seen many times. The rearrangement links TRBV9 to TRBJ2-6; D possibly corresponds to TRBD2 (5 bases). This CDR3 contains 16 residues. V was shortened by 1 base and J by 2 bases, with 10 bases between the two germline ends. Germline V gene lookup returns CDR1 SGDLS and CDR2 YYNGEE. DNA of the CDR3: TGTGCCAGCAGCGTATACGGGCGGGCTGGGGCCAACGTCCTGACTTTC. Translated, it gives CASSVYGRAGANVLTF.

This clonotype was counted at least ten times. The chain employs TRBV4-3 and TRBJ2-6; D remains ambiguous. In germline, CDR1 is LGHNA, CDR2 YSLEER. V was clipped by 0 bases and J by 3 bases, with 12 bases between them. This CDR3 region has 17 residues. CDR3 in amino acids: CASSQDRFRGGANVLTF. The DNA for the CDR3 is TGCGCCAGCAGCCAAGATAGGTTTAGAGGTGGGGCCAACGTCCTGACTTTC.

The rearrangement uses TRBV10-3 and TRBJ2-5, with D hard to call. CDR3 size: 13 residues. Germline CDR1 is ENHRY and CDR2 is SYGVKD. The V and J ends lost 2 bases and 3 bases respectively, with 7 bases between them. Here the CDR3 DNA reads TGTGCCATCAGTGAGGTTGGGGAAGAGACCCAGTACTTC. Protein: CAISEVGEETQYF.

A remark on this clonotype: The junction departs from germline at one end; a sequencing error may be responsible. In DNA form, the CDR3 reads TGTGCCAGCCCCCCCCCTTTGGACTACGAGCAGTACTTC. This codes for CASPPPLDYEQYF. The chain employs TRBV5-1 and TRBJ2-7; unclear D gene. The CDR3 covers 13 residues. Germline V gives CDR1 SGHRS, CDR2 YFSETQ.

The chain carries TRBV20-1 and TRBJ2-7, with a tentative D call TRBD2 (5 bases). Per the germline V gene, CDR1 is DFQATT and CDR2 is SNEGSKA (reference sequence). CDR3 size: 13 residues. V lost 4 bases and J 7 bases, leaving 17 bases between the germline ends. The CDR3: CSANLATGGEQYF. The CDR3 DNA reads TGCAGTGCTAACTTAGCTACGGGCGGGGAGCAGTACTTC.

The rearrangement joins TRBV13 to TRBJ1-1; no definite D call. V was shortened by 3 bases and J by 6 bases, with 14 bases between the two germline ends. Germline loops: CDR1 PRHDT, CDR2 FYEKMQ (reference sequence). The CDR3 sequence is 14 residues long. CDR3 amino acids: CASSFGIQGSEAFF. CDR3 DNA: TGTGCCAGCAGCTTCGGGATTCAAGGGTCTGAAGCTTTCTTT.

The CDR3 sequence: CATSSLGAGFDGYTF. For the CDR3, the DNA is TGTGCCACCAGCAGTTTAGGGGCAGGGTTTGATGGCTACACCTTC. The V gene is TRBV15, the J gene TRBJ1-2; D perhaps matches TRBD1 (5 bases). Germline V lookup: CDR1 LNHNV, CDR2 YYDKDF (reference sequence). V was clipped by 3 bases and J by 6 bases, with 17 bases between them. This CDR3 spans 15 amino acids.

The genes are TRBV12-3 or TRBV12-4 and TRBJ1-4; 9 bases are shared with TRBD1. The CDR3 spans 16 residues. V shed 5 bases and J 6 bases; nucleotides not matched to a gene: 10. The CDR3 protein is CASSAAQDRGHEKLFF. The CDR3 DNA follows: TGTGCCAGCAGTGCTGCACAGGACAGGGGCCATGAAAAACTGTTTTTT.

This clonotype has just a few counts. The germline gene is not matched at one end of the junction; a read error may be the cause. The rearrangement links TRBV6-5 to TRBJ1-4, with D maybe TRBD1 (5 bases). Germline values: CDR1 MNHEY, CDR2 SVGAGI. This CDR3 is 12 amino acids long. For the CDR3, the DNA is TGTGCCAGCGGCCCGGGGGGTCACTCTCTGGTTTTT. Its translation: CASGPGGHSLVF.

There are a few counts of this clonotype. The chain has TRBV18 and TRBJ1-5, with D perhaps TRBD1 (5 bases). The CDR3 loop spans 14 amino acids. The V gene's germline CDR1 is KGHSH and CDR2 LQKENI. Trimming cost V 6 bases and J 3 bases, with 12 bases left between them. CDR3 in amino acids: CASSPGRFNQPQHF. The CDR3 nucleotides are TGTGCCAGCTCCCCGGGACGGTTCAATCAGCCCCAGCATTTT.

Concerning this clonotype itself: Since a much larger clone is just one base distant, this may be a read error. The rearrangement uses TRBV2 and TRBJ1-2; 10 nucleotides line up with TRBD1. Germline V gene sequence: CDR1 SNHLY, CDR2 FYNNEI. This CDR3 is 15 amino acids long. The ends lost 8 bases at V and 6 bases at J; junction bases unmatched: 12. The CDR3 DNA sequence: TGTGCCAGCGGCATAAGACAGGGGGCGAAAAATGGCTACACCTTC. Amino acids: CASGIRQGAKNGYTF.

In regard to this clonotype: A junction boundary mismatches the germline segment, possibly from a read error. This chain links TRBV7-9 with TRBJ2-7; either TRBD1 or TRBD2 may supply D (5 bases each). The CDR3 has 15 amino acids. Germline CDR1 is SEHNR and CDR2 is FQNEAQ (reference sequence). For the CDR3, the DNA is TGCGCCAGCAGCCAAGTTTGGGACCCGTCCTACGAGCAGTACTTC. Translation: CASSQVWDPSYEQYF.

This clonotype was counted between two and nine times. The chain joins TRBV6-2 or TRBV6-3 to TRBJ2-5; possible D gene TRBD1, 6 bases. Between the trimmed V and J ends, which lost 10 bases and 7 bases, there was a span of 22 bases. Germline lookup yields CDR1 MNHEY and CDR2 SVGEGT. There are 14 residues in the CDR3. In nucleotides, the CDR3 is TGTGCCACCCGACTGCCACGACGAGGGGGGACCCAGTACTTC. Its protein product is CATRLPRRGGTQYF.

Many counts were recorded for this clonotype. The chain combines TRBV12-3 or TRBV12-4 with TRBJ1-2; TRBD1 is a possible D gene (5 bases). The CDR3 consists of 13 residues. V was clipped by 6 bases and J by 4 bases, with 12 bases between them. The DNA of the CDR3 is TGTGCCAGCAGCTTGGGGGGTGCCTATGGCTACACCTTC. It translates to CASSLGGAYGYTF.

The genes are TRBV6-1 and TRBJ2-7; tentatively, D is TRBD2 (5 bases). V was cut by 6 bases and J by 1 base, with 13 bases left in between. Germline assignment: CDR1 MNHNS and CDR2 SASEGT. The CDR3 runs 14 residues. The CDR3 DNA reads TGTGCCAGCAGACTGGGGTCGGGGTCCTACGAGCAGTACTTC. Translation gives CASRLGSGSYEQYF.

This clonotype has more than one count but fewer than ten. The chain employs TRBV12-3 or TRBV12-4 and TRBJ2-6; D call uncertain. The V and J ends lost 1 base and 1 base respectively, with 11 bases between them. The CDR3 is 17 amino acids. In DNA, the CDR3 is TGTGCCAGCAGTTTAGAGCCTCCCGGGTCTGGGGCCAACGTCCTGACTTTC. Encoded protein: CASSLEPPGSGANVLTF.

The CDR3 DNA follows: TGCGCCAGCAGCTTGGAGTCAACTAATGAAAAACTGTTTTTT. Translated, it gives CASSLESTNEKLFF. The V call is TRBV5-1, the J call TRBJ1-4, with D unclear. The CDR3 runs to 14 residues. Germline CDR1 reads SGHRS; CDR2 reads YFSETQ. V was shortened by 0 bases and J by 0 bases, with 3 bases between the two germline ends.